This T cell receptor (beta chain) came from a study of OX40 agonist ivuxolimab in advanced cancers. As for the study in general: Ivuxolimab, an agonist antibody against OX40 (CD134), was given to patients. Regarding the study as a whole: The average count of expanded clones was higher among CD8+ T cells than among CD4+.

Blood sampling took place at baseline, cycle 4 day 1, and cycle 7 day 1. Measured with immunoSEQ multiplex PCR; TCRdb has only the in-frame clones, and not every one. The sample carries 70,000 to 95,000 clones, 85% to 90% recorded once. The germline V gene encodes CDR1 MDHEN and CDR2 SYDVKM. This CDR3 is 14 amino acids long. V was clipped by 4 bases and J by 0 bases; unmatched bases: 2. Of note for this clone: Its antigen is as yet unknown.

The specimen comprised CD4+ or CD8+ T cells sorted from blood, sampled in a trial of the OX40 agonist ivuxolimab. This rearrangement joins TRBV28 to TRBJ2-7; 8 bases map to TRBD1. This TCR was sampled from an adult with an advanced solid tumor such as melanoma, head and neck, liver or kidney cancer. CDR3 DNA sequence: TGTGCCAGCAGTTCGGGACAGGACTCCTACGAGCAGTACTTC. Protein product: CASSSGQDSYEQYF.